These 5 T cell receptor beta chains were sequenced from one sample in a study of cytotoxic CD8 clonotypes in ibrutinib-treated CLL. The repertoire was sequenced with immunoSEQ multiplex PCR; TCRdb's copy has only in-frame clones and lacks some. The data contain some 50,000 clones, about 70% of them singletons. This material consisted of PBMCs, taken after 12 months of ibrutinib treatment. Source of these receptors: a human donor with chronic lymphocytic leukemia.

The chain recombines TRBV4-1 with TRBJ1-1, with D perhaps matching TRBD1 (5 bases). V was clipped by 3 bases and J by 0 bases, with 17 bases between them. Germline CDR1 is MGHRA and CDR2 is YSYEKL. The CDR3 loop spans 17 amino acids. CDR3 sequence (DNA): TGCGCCAGCAGCCAGCTCCCGGGACTGGGGGTGAACACTGAAGCTTTCTTT. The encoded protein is CASSQLPGLGVNTEAFF.

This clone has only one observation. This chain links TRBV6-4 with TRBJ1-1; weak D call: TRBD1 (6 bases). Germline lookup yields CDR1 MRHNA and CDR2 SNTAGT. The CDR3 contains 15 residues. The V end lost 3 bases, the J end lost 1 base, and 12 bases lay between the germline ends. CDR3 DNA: TGTGCCAGCAGTGAACAGGGTCTTGGGAACACTGAAGCTTTCTTT. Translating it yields CASSEQGLGNTEAFF.

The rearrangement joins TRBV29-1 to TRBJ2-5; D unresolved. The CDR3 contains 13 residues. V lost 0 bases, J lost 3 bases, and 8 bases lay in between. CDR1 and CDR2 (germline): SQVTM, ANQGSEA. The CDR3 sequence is CSVEDAVEETQYF. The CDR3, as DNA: TGCAGCGTTGAAGACGCTGTGGAAGAGACCCAGTACTTC.

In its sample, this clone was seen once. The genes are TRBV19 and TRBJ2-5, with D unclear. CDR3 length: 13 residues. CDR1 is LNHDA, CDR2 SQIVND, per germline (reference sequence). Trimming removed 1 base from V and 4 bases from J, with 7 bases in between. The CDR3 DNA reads TGTGCCAGTAGTATAGTTTGGGGAGAGACCCAGTACTTC. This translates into CASSIVWGETQYF.

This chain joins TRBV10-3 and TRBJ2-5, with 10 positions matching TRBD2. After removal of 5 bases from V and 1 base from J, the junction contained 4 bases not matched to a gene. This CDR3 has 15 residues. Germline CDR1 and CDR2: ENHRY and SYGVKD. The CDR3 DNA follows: TGTGCCATCAGTCGGACTAGCGGACTCCAAGAGACCCAGTACTTC. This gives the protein CAISRTSGLQETQYF.